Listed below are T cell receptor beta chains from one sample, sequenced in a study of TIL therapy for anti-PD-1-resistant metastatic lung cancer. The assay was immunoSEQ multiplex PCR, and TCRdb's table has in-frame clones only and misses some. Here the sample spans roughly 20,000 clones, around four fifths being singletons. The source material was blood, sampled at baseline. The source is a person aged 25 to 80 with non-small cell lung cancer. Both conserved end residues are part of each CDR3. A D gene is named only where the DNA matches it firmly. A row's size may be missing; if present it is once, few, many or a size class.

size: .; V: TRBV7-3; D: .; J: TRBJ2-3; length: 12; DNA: TGTGCCAGCAGCTTAATGGGAGATACGCAGTATTTT; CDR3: CASSLMGDTQYF
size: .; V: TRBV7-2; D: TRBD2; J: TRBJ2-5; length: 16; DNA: TGTGCCAGCAGGTGGACTAGCGGGAGCTCACGGGAGACCCAGTACTTC; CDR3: CASRWTSGSSRETQYF
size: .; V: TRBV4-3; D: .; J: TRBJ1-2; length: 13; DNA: TGCGCCAGCAGCCAGACCTCCACAGGTGGCTACACCTTC; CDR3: CASSQTSTGGYTF
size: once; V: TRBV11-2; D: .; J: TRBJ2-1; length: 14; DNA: TGTGCCAGCAGCTCCGAGCAGCTCTATGACGGCCAGTTCTTC; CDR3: CASSSEQLYDGQFF
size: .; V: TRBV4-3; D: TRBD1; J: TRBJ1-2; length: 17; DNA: TGCGCCAGCAGCCATTTATGGGGGACAGGGGATGAATTCGGCTACACCTTC; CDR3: CASSHLWGTGDEFGYTF
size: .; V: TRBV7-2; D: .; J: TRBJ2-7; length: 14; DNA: TGTGCCAGCAGCTTAGCGGTACTCTCCTACGAGCAGTACTTC; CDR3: CASSLAVLSYEQYF
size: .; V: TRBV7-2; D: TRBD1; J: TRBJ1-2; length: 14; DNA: TGTGCCAGCAGCTTCGGACAGGGACCCTATGGCTACACCTTC; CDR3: CASSFGQGPYGYTF
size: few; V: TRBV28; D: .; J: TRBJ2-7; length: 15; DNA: TGTGCCAGCAGTTCACCCGGGGCTAACTCCTACGAGCAGTACTTC; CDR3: CASSSPGANSYEQYF
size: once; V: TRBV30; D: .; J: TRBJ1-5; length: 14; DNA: TGTGCCTGGAGTGTTAGCACAGTTGGTCAGCCCCAGCATTTT; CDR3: CAWSVSTVGQPQHF
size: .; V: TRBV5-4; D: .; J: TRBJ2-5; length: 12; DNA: TGTGCCAGCAGCCTAGTAGGGGAGACCCAGTACTTC; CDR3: CASSLVGETQYF
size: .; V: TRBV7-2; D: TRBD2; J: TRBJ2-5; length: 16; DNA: TGTGCCAGCAGCCCCTGGACTAGCGGGAGCGGGGAGACCCAGTACTTC; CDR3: CASSPWTSGSGETQYF
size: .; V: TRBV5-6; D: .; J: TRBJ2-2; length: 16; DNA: TGTGCCAGCAGCTTGGAAGTTGAGATGAACACCGGGGAGCTGTTTTTT; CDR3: CASSLEVEMNTGELFF
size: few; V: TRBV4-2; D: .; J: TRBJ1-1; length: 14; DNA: TGTGCCAGCAGCCAAGAGGGGAGAAACACTGAAGCTTTCTTT; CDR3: CASSQEGRNTEAFF
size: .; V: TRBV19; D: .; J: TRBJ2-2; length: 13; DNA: TGTGCCAGTAGTACCGGACGCACCGGGGAGCTGTTTTTT; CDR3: CASSTGRTGELFF
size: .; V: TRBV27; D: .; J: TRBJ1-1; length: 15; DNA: TGTGCCAGCAGTTTATCGATTGGGGTGGCAGGACAAGCTTTCTTT; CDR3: CASSLSIGVAGQAFF
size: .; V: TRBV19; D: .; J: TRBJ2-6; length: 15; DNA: TGTGCCAGTAGTATACCGGCCTCTGGGGCCAACGTCCTGACTTTC; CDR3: CASSIPASGANVLTF
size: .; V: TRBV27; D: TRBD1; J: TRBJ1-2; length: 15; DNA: TGTGCCAGCAGTACCTCGGGACAGCGTTTCTATGGCTACACCTTC; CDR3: CASSTSGQRFYGYTF
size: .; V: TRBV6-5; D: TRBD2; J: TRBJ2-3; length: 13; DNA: TGTGCCACCGCGGGGGGGGTCACAGATACGCAGTATTTT; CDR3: CATAGGVTDTQYF
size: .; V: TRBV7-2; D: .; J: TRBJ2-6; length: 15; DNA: TGTGCCAGCAGCTTGGGATTCTCTGGGGCCAACGTCCTGACTTTC; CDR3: CASSLGFSGANVLTF
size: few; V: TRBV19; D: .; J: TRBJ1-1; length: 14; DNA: TGTGCCAGTAGTAGAAATAGACAGTACACTGAAGCTTTCTTT; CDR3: CASSRNRQYTEAFF
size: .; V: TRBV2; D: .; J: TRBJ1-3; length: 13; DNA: TGTGCCAGCAGGAGGGACACTGGAAACACCATATATTTT; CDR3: CASRRDTGNTIYF
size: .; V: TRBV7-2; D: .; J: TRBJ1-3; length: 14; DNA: TGTGCCAGCAGCCTCCCTTCCTCTGGAAACACCATATATTTT; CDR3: CASSLPSSGNTIYF
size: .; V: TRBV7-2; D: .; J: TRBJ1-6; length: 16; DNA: TGTGCCAGCAGCTTTCCAGGTCCAGGGAACAATTCACCCCTCCACTTT; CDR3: CASSFPGPGNNSPLHF
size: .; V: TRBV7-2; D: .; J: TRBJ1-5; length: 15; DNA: TGTGCCAGCAGCGTCCAAGACGGGGCCAATCAGCCCCAGCATTTT; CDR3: CASSVQDGANQPQHF
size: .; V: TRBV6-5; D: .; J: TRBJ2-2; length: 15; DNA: TGTGCCAGCAGTTGGTGGGGCCCTTTCACCGGGGAGCTGTTTTTT; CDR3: CASSWWGPFTGELFF
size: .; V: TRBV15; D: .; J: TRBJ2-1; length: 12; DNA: TGTGCCACCAGCAGCCCCGGGAATGAGCAGTTCTTC; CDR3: CATSSPGNEQFF
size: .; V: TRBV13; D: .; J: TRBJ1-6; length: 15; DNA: TGTGCCAGCAACCCCCGGTGGCCAACTAATTCACCCCTCCACTTT; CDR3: CASNPRWPTNSPLHF
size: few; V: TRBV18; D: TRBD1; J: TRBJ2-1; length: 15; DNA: TGTGCCAGCTCACCAGGAGGACAGGGACTCAATGAGCAGTTCTTC; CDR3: CASSPGGQGLNEQFF
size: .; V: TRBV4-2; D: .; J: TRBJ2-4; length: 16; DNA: TGTGCCAGCAGCCCCAAGGGGACCGGGGCCAAAAACATTCAGTACTTC; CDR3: CASSPKGTGAKNIQYF
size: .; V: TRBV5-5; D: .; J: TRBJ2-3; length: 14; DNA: TGTGCCAGCAGCTCGCGGACTATCACAGATACGCAGTATTTT; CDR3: CASSSRTITDTQYF
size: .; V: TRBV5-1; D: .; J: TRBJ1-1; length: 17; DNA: TGCGCCAGCAGCTCCGGACTGAAAATAATGACAAACACTGAAGCTTTCTTT; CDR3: CASSSGLKIMTNTEAFF
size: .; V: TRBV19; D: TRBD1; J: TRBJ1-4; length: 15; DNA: TGTGCCAGTAGTTTTACAGGGGGCGCAAGTGAAAAACTGTTTTTT; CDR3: CASSFTGGASEKLFF
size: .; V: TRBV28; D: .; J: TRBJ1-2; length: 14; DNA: TGTGCCAGCAGTTTGGGTCGAACTAACTATGGCTACACCTTC; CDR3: CASSLGRTNYGYTF
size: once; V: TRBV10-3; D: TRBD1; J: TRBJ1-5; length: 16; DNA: TGTGCCATCAGTGAGTCGGGGAACAGGGGAAGTCAGCCCCAGCATTTT; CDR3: CAISESGNRGSQPQHF
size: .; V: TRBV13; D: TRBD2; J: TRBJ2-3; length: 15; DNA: TGTGCCAGCAGCTTAGGCGGGAGGGTAACAGATACGCAGTATTTT; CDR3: CASSLGGRVTDTQYF
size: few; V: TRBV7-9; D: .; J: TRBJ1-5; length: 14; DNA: TGTGCCAGCAGCTTAAACGACAGGAGCCAGCCCCAGCATTTT; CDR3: CASSLNDRSQPQHF
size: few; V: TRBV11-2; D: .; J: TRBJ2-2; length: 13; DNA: TGTGCCAGCAGCTTAGATCGCGGCGGGGAGCTGTTTTTT; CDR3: CASSLDRGGELFF
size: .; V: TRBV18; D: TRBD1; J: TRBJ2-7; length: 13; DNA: TGTGCCAGCTCACCACAGTACAGGGGCGAGCAGTACTTC; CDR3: CASSPQYRGEQYF
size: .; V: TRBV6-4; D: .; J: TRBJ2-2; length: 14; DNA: TGTGCCAGCAGGGACGTAGCGAACACCGGGGAGCTGTTTTTT; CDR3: CASRDVANTGELFF